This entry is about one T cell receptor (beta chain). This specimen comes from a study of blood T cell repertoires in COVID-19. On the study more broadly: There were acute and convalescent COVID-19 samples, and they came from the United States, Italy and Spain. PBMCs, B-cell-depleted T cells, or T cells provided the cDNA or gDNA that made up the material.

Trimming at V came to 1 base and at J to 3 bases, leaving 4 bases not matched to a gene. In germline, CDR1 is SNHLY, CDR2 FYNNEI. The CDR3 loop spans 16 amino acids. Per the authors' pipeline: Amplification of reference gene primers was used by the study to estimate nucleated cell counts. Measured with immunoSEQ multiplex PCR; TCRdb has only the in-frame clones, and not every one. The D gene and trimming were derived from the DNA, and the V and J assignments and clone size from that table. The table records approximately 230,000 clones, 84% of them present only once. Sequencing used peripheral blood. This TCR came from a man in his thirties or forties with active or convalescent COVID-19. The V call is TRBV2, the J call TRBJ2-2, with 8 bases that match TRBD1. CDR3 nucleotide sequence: TGTGCCAGCAGTGAAGGTTGGACAGGGCACACCGGGGAGCTGTTTTTT. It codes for CASSEGWTGHTGELFF. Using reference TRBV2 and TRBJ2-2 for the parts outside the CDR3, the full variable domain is EPEVTQTPSHQVTQMGQEVILRCVPISNHLYFYWYRQILGQKVEFLVSFYNNEISEKSEIFDDQFSVERPDGSNFTLKIRSTKLEDSAMYFCASSEGWTGHTGELFFGEGSRLTVL.